Listed below are T cell receptor beta chains from one sample, sequenced in a study of OX40 agonist ivuxolimab in advanced cancers. Only in-frame clones appear in the TCRdb table, and some are missing; sequencing was by immunoSEQ multiplex PCR. This table has about 120,000 clones, 75% to 90% appearing once. The source material was CD4+ or CD8+ T cells sorted from blood, sampled in a trial of the OX40 agonist ivuxolimab. The receptors were gathered from an adult with an advanced solid tumor such as melanoma, head and neck, liver or kidney cancer. Each CDR3 is given with its conserved first and last residue. D genes are given only for firm matches. The size entry is marked missing in some rows and otherwise reads once, few, many or a size class.

clone size: .
V gene: TRBV30
J gene: TRBJ1-4
D gene: .
CDR3 protein: CAWIGRGGGKLFF
CDR3 DNA: TGTGCCTGGATTGGACGAGGGGGGGGAAAACTGTTTTTT

clone size: .
V gene: TRBV29-1
J gene: TRBJ2-7
D gene: TRBD1
CDR3 protein: CSVPGQGYEQYF
CDR3 DNA: TGCAGCGTTCCGGGACAGGGCTACGAGCAGTACTTC

clone size: .
V gene: TRBV30
J gene: TRBJ2-7
D gene: .
CDR3 protein: CAWRGQTHEQYF
CDR3 DNA: TGTGCCTGGCGTGGACAGACACACGAGCAGTACTTC

clone size: .
V gene: TRBV12-2
J gene: TRBJ1-5
D gene: .
CDR3 protein: CASRLNWSNQPQHF
CDR3 DNA: TGTGCAAGTCGTTTGAACTGGAGCAATCAGCCCCAGCATTTT

clone size: .
V gene: TRBV14
J gene: TRBJ2-5
D gene: TRBD2
CDR3 protein: CASSQEGLAGRKTQYF
CDR3 DNA: TGTGCCAGCAGCCAAGAGGGCCTAGCGGGGCGTAAGACCCAGTACTTC

clone size: .
V gene: TRBV30
J gene: TRBJ2-3
D gene: TRBD2
CDR3 protein: CAWVGAGGPPDTQYF
CDR3 DNA: TGTGCCTGGGTGGGAGCGGGGGGGCCCCCAGATACGCAGTATTTT

clone size: .
V gene: TRBV7-2
J gene: TRBJ1-4
D gene: .
CDR3 protein: CASSLSGVNEKLFF
CDR3 DNA: TGTGCCAGCAGCTTATCAGGGGTTAATGAAAAACTGTTTTTT

clone size: .
V gene: TRBV27
J gene: TRBJ2-7
D gene: .
CDR3 protein: CASSFSSGYEQYF
CDR3 DNA: TGTGCCAGCAGCTTCTCTTCGGGCTACGAGCAGTACTTC

clone size: .
V gene: TRBV19
J gene: TRBJ1-1
D gene: .
CDR3 protein: CASREGTQNTEAFF
CDR3 DNA: TGTGCCAGTAGGGAGGGGACGCAGAACACTGAAGCTTTCTTT

clone size: .
V gene: TRBV28
J gene: TRBJ2-3
D gene: .
CDR3 protein: CASPPSGGGSTDTQYF
CDR3 DNA: TGTGCCAGCCCCCCGTCAGGGGGGGGTAGCACAGATACGCAGTATTTT

clone size: .
V gene: TRBV7-9
J gene: TRBJ2-1
D gene: TRBD1
CDR3 protein: CASSTGVNEQFF
CDR3 DNA: TGTGCCAGCAGTACAGGGGTCAATGAGCAGTTCTTC

clone size: .
V gene: TRBV7-2
J gene: TRBJ2-5
D gene: .
CDR3 protein: CASQDLSRGSQYF
CDR3 DNA: TGTGCCAGTCAAGACCTTTCCAGGGGATCTCAGTACTTC

clone size: once
V gene: TRBV11-3
J gene: TRBJ2-5
D gene: TRBD1
CDR3 protein: CASSAGTGAEETQYF
CDR3 DNA: TGTGCCAGCAGCGCAGGGACAGGGGCTGAAGAGACCCAGTACTTC

clone size: .
V gene: TRBV9
J gene: TRBJ1-1
D gene: TRBD1
CDR3 protein: CASSDRQGAHTEAFF
CDR3 DNA: TGTGCCAGCAGCGACCGACAGGGGGCACACACTGAAGCTTTCTTT

clone size: .
V gene: TRBV5-1
J gene: TRBJ1-3
D gene: .
CDR3 protein: CASSELSSGNTIYF
CDR3 DNA: TGCGCCAGCAGTGAGCTTAGCTCTGGAAACACCATATATTTT

clone size: .
V gene: TRBV9
J gene: TRBJ2-3
D gene: TRBD1
CDR3 protein: CASSQRTGGSTDTQYF
CDR3 DNA: TGTGCCAGCAGCCAAAGGACAGGGGGAAGCACAGATACGCAGTATTTT

clone size: .
V gene: TRBV18
J gene: TRBJ2-2
D gene: .
CDR3 protein: CASSPSGGSDTGELFF
CDR3 DNA: TGTGCCAGCTCACCGTCCGGGGGCTCTGACACCGGGGAGCTGTTTTTT